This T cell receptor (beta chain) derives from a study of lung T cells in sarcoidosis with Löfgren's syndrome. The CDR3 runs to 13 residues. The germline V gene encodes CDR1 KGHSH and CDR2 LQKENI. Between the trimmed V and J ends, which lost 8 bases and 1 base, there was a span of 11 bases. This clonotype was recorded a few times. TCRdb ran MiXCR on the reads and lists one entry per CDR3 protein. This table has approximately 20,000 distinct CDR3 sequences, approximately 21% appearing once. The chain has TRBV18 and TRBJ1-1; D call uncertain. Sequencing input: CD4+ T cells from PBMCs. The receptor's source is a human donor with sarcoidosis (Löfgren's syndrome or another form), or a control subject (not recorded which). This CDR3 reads CASSTGRNTEAFF. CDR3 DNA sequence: TGTGCCAGCAGCACCGGGAGGAACACTGAAGCTTTCTTT.